The 14 T cell receptor beta chains in this list originate from one sample, sequenced in a study of cytomegalovirus exposure and HLA in healthy donors. The PCR had 60 Vbeta and 13 Jbeta primers. Sequencing used immunoSEQ multiplex PCR; TCRdb keeps in-frame clones, though not all of them. Listed are fewer than 200,000 clones; around 1.4% falls within the top ten. Sequences were obtained from PBMCs. These receptors were obtained from a woman between 55 and 75 years old in good health and CMV-seronegative.

CDR3 DNA sequence: TGTGCCAGCACCGCCAGAGCGGCCACAGATACGCAGTATTTT. Its translation is CASTARAATDTQYF. The rearrangement links TRBV7-9 to TRBJ2-3; D may be TRBD2 (5 bases). Germline V gene sequence: CDR1 SEHNR, CDR2 FQNEAQ (reference sequence). The length of the CDR3 is 14 residues. V lost 7 bases and J lost 2, with 13 bases in between.

The chain is built from TRBV5-1 and TRBJ2-3; TRBD2 might be the D (6 bases). The CDR3 length is 17 residues. The germline V gene encodes CDR1 SGHRS and CDR2 YFSETQ. V was shortened by 4 bases and J by 1 base, with 19 bases between the two germline ends. CDR3 bases: TGCGCCAGCAGCCGCCTTGGGTCTAGCGAGCGCACAGATACGCAGTATTTT. It is translated as CASSRLGSSERTDTQYF.

The V call is TRBV19, the J call TRBJ1-1; 7 nucleotides line up with TRBD1. J was trimmed by 0 bases and V by 9 bases; bases with no gene match: 4. The CDR3 has 13 residues. Germline CDR1 and CDR2: LNHDA and SQIVND (reference sequence). CDR3 sequence reads: CASGGQLNTEAFF. In DNA form, the CDR3 reads TGTGCCAGCGGGGGACAGCTGAACACTGAAGCTTTCTTT.

The chain uses TRBV29-1 and TRBJ1-1; 11 bases agree with TRBD1. The germline gives CDR1 SQVTM, CDR2 ANQGSEA. The V and J ends lost 6 bases and 4 bases, in that order; junction bases with no gene match: 4. This CDR3 spans 13 amino acids. CDR3 amino acids: CSVGQGASTEAFF. CDR3 in DNA: TGCAGCGTAGGACAGGGGGCAAGCACTGAAGCTTTCTTT.

The V call is TRBV7-9, the J call TRBJ1-1; D is possibly TRBD1 (6 bases). Deletions cut 4 bases from V and 7 bases from J, with 13 bases between. Germline lookup yields CDR1 SEHNR and CDR2 FQNEAQ (reference sequence). CDR3 length: 13 residues. Written as DNA, the CDR3 is TGTGCCAGCAGCTCCGGGGGGCGGGGTGAAGCTTTCTTT. It is translated as CASSSGGRGEAFF. Drawing the rest from reference TRBV7-9 and TRBJ1-1, the complete variable domain is DTGVSQNPRHKITKRGQNVTFRCDPISEHNRLYWYRQTLGQGPEFLTYFQNEAQLEKSRLLSDRFSAERPKGSFSTLEIQRTEQGDSAMYLCASSSGGRGEAFFGQGTRLTVV.

This chain links TRBV7-3 with TRBJ2-5, with TRBD2 matching 7 bases. The J segment lost 4 bases and the V segment lost 5 bases, leaving 10 bases of the junction unmatched. This CDR3 region has 15 residues. CDR1 and CDR2 (germline): SGHTA, FQGTGA. The DNA for the CDR3 is TGTGCCAGCAGCCTTGTAGCGGGTTCGGGAGAGACCCAGTACTTC. Protein sequence: CASSLVAGSGETQYF.

The chain uses TRBV4-1 and TRBJ2-7; perhaps TRBD1 as D (6 bases). The CDR3 spans 15 residues. Germline V gene lookup returns CDR1 MGHRA and CDR2 YSYEKL. Trimming left V 0 bases short and J 5 bases short, with 14 bases between. CDR3 in amino acids: CASSQDIQGPDEQYF. In DNA, the CDR3 is TGCGCCAGCAGCCAAGACATCCAGGGGCCCGACGAGCAGTACTTC.

The rearrangement uses TRBV4-1 and TRBJ1-5; 11 bases are shared with TRBD1. V shed 1 base and J 4 bases; nucleotides not matched to a gene: 12. This CDR3 comprises 19 residues. Per the germline V gene, CDR1 is MGHRA and CDR2 is YSYEKL. The CDR3 here is CASSQGPGQGDAWNQPQHF. The CDR3 DNA is TGCGCCAGCAGCCAAGGGCCGGGACAGGGGGATGCTTGGAATCAGCCCCAGCATTTT.

On this clone itself: At one end the junction does not follow the germline gene, possibly because of a read error. J is TRBJ1-4 and V is TRBV7-2, with 10 bases that match TRBD1. Germline CDR1 and CDR2: SGHTA and FQGNSA. The CDR3 extends over 16 amino acids. The CDR3, as DNA: TGTGCCAGCAGCCTAGCCCGGGACAGGGGAAATGAAAAACTGTTTTTT. Protein product: CASSLARDRGNEKLFF.

V is TRBV28 and J is TRBJ2-7, with D tentatively TRBD2 (6 bases). Trimming left V 7 bases short and J 0 bases short, with 19 bases between. The CDR3 extends over 16 amino acids. The V gene's germline CDR1 is MDHEN and CDR2 SYDVKM. CDR3 region: CASITSGAGSSYEQYF. In DNA form, the CDR3 reads TGTGCCAGCATCACATCCGGCGCGGGGTCCTCCTACGAGCAGTACTTC.

The V gene is TRBV5-1, the J gene TRBJ2-1; D might be TRBD2 (6 bases). Germline V lookup: CDR1 SGHRS, CDR2 YFSETQ. Trimming took off 0 bases at V and 0 bases at J, with 10 bases between the two ends. This CDR3 is built from 16 residues. As DNA, the CDR3 is TGCGCCAGCAGCTTGGTGGCGGGGAGCTCCTACAATGAGCAGTTCTTC. This sequence encodes CASSLVAGSSYNEQFF.

The rearrangement links TRBV7-9 to TRBJ1-2, with a weak D call TRBD1 (6 bases). The CDR3 extends over 14 amino acids. Trimming took 1 base from V and 4 from J, leaving 10 bases between them. Per the germline V gene, CDR1 is SEHNR and CDR2 is FQNEAQ (reference sequence). For the CDR3, the DNA is TGTGCCAGCAGCTTAGGACAGGCATTCTATGGCTACACCTTC. As protein: CASSLGQAFYGYTF.

The chain employs TRBV5-1 and TRBJ1-1; perhaps TRBD1 as D (5 bases). V was clipped by 4 bases and J by 3 bases, with 13 bases between them. This CDR3 is 14 amino acids long. Germline V CDR1 and CDR2: SGHRS, YFSETQ. CDR3 protein: CASSRPGVDTEAFF. The CDR3 DNA reads TGCGCCAGCAGCAGACCGGGGGTGGACACTGAAGCTTTCTTT.

The J gene is TRBJ1-3, the V gene TRBV9; no reliable D call. V shed 4 bases and J shed 0 bases, with 11 bases lying between them. The germline gives CDR1 SGDLS, CDR2 YYNGEE. The CDR3 is 15 residues long. The CDR3 here is CASSPRRSSGNTIYF. In DNA form, the CDR3 reads TGTGCCAGCAGCCCCCGTAGGAGCTCTGGAAACACCATATATTTT.